These 22 T cell receptor beta chains originate from one sample sequenced in a study of beta chain features in type 1 diabetes. As every portion of the isolated RNA was reverse transcribed, the sequencing read expressed TCRB transcripts. The assay was immunoSEQ multiplex PCR, and TCRdb's table has in-frame clones only and misses some. The sample yields roughly 170,000 clones, about 13% seen once. Sample: central memory CD4+ T cells from blood. These TCRs come from a woman aged 18-30 years in good health.

The V call is TRBV19, the J call TRBJ2-1, with 8 bases lining up with TRBD1. The junction had 8 bases not matched to a gene; V was cut back by 2 bases and J by 8 bases. This CDR3 region has 15 residues. Per the germline V gene, CDR1 is LNHDA and CDR2 is SQIVND (reference sequence). CDR3 protein: CASSIRQGAMYEQFF. The CDR3 bases are TGTGCCAGTAGTATACGGCAGGGGGCTATGTATGAGCAGTTCTTC.

On this clone: The same CDR3 arises from other DNA sequences in this sample as well. The gene calls are TRBV18 and TRBJ1-1; perhaps TRBD1 as D (5 bases). The V end lost 2 bases, the J end lost 5 bases, and 15 bases lay between the germline ends. Germline assignment: CDR1 KGHSH and CDR2 LQKENI. This CDR3 comprises 15 residues. The CDR3 region is CASSPESGGRTEAFF. The DNA of the CDR3 is TGTGCCAGCTCACCAGAGTCGGGGGGACGTACTGAAGCTTTCTTT.

V and J are TRBV2 and TRBJ1-1, with 8 bases matching TRBD1. Trimming at V came to 5 bases and at J to 3 bases, leaving 2 bases not matched to a gene. Germline loops: CDR1 SNHLY, CDR2 FYNNEI. The CDR3 sequence is 13 residues long. As DNA, the CDR3 is TGTGCCAGCAGTACACAGGGGGACACTGAAGCTTTCTTT. This gives the protein CASSTQGDTEAFF.

This clone was observed a handful of times. The chain combines TRBV30 with TRBJ2-1; D might be TRBD2 (6 bases). Germline CDR1 and CDR2: GTSNPN and SVGIG (reference sequence). The ends were cut back, 3 bases at V and 8 bases at J, with 23 bases in the middle. There are 16 residues in the CDR3. The CDR3 region is CAWRPQGSGLLHEQFF. Written as DNA, the CDR3 is TGTGCCTGGAGGCCCCAGGGTAGCGGACTACTTCATGAGCAGTTCTTC.

The DNA for the CDR3 is TGTGCCAGCACCGACCCGACAGGGCCGAACACTGAAGCTTTCTTT. It yields the protein CASTDPTGPNTEAFF. This chain joins TRBV6-6 and TRBJ1-1; 7 bases match TRBD1. This CDR3 comprises 15 residues. With 7 bases clipped from V and 1 base from J, the junction kept 9 bases outside the gene matches. Per germline, CDR1 MNHNY and CDR2 SVGAGI (reference sequence).

V usage is TRBV29-1 and J usage is TRBJ1-1; tentatively, D is TRBD1 (5 bases). The length of the CDR3 is 12 residues. Germline CDR1 is SQVTM and CDR2 is ANQGSEA. V was pared by 3 bases and J by 3 bases, with 8 bases between. Written as DNA, the CDR3 is TGCAGCGTTGAGACAGACCACACTGAAGCTTTCTTT. Protein product: CSVETDHTEAFF.

This clone has ten or more counts. The chain has TRBV29-1 and TRBJ2-1; D is possibly TRBD1 (5 bases). Germline V gene sequence: CDR1 SQVTM, CDR2 ANQGSEA. The CDR3 extends over 13 amino acids. Between the trimmed V and J ends, which lost 7 bases and 8 bases, there was a span of 18 bases. CDR3 amino acids: CSGSWGEVDEQFF. CDR3 in DNA: TGCAGCGGATCTTGGGGCGAAGTCGATGAGCAGTTCTTC.

This clone was counted only a few times. The chain couples TRBV30 to TRBJ1-5, with a weak D call TRBD1 (6 bases). Germline V lookup: CDR1 GTSNPN, CDR2 SVGIG (reference sequence). This CDR3 region has 13 residues. V lost 6 bases and J lost 4, with 13 bases in between. The CDR3 spells CACTRGGNQPQHF. The CDR3 coding sequence is TGTGCCTGCACAAGGGGGGGTAATCAGCCCCAGCATTTT.

This clone was counted a few times. This chain joins TRBV28 and TRBJ2-7; D is ambiguous. V dropped 5 bases and J dropped 6 bases, with 11 bases sitting between them. The CDR3 runs to 12 residues. The germline V gene encodes CDR1 MDHEN and CDR2 SYDVKM. CDR3 sequence reads: CASSPPLVEQYF. In DNA, the CDR3 is TGTGCCAGCAGTCCCCCCCTCGTCGAGCAGTACTTC.

This clone has only a few counts. V gene TRBV7-3 combines with J gene TRBJ2-1, with D perhaps TRBD2 (6 bases). V lost 5 bases and J 4 bases, leaving 15 bases between the germline ends. The CDR3 totals 15 residues. Looked up from germline, CDR1 is SGHTA and CDR2 is FQGTGA. The CDR3 spells CASSQTGLAYNEQFF. The CDR3 coding sequence is TGTGCCAGCAGCCAAACGGGGCTAGCGTACAATGAGCAGTTCTTC.

This clone was counted a few times. The CDR3 here is CATSRDGARNQPQHF. For the CDR3, the DNA is TGTGCCACCAGCAGAGATGGGGCCAGAAATCAGCCCCAGCATTTT. The chain links TRBV15 to TRBJ1-5; a possible D gene is TRBD1 (5 bases). V was clipped by 0 bases and J by 4 bases, with 10 bases between them. CDR1 is LNHNV and CDR2 is YYDKDF in the germline V gene (reference sequence). This CDR3 is 15 amino acids long.

The chain employs TRBV2 and TRBJ1-2; no definite D call. Germline lookup yields CDR1 SNHLY and CDR2 FYNNEI. V lost 4 bases, J lost 0 bases, and 6 bases lay in between. The CDR3 is made up of 13 amino acids. CDR3 bases: TGTGCCAGCAGTGTGAACACTAACTATGGCTACACCTTC. Translating it yields CASSVNTNYGYTF. The complete variable domain, with remaining parts taken from reference TRBV2 and TRBJ1-2, reads EPEVTQTPSHQVTQMGQEVILRCVPISNHLYFYWYRQILGQKVEFLVSFYNNEISEKSEIFDDQFSVERPDGSNFTLKIRSTKLEDSAMYFCASSVNTNYGYTFGSGTRLTVV.

This clone showed up just a few times. This sequence joins TRBV15 and TRBJ2-7, with a possible D match to TRBD1 (6 bases). The length of the CDR3 is 14 residues. The V gene's germline CDR1 is LNHNV and CDR2 YYDKDF (reference sequence). Trimming cost V 5 bases and J 2 bases, with 13 bases left between them. The CDR3 bases are TGTGCCACCAGCTTGGACAGAGCCACCTACGAGCAGTACTTC. It encodes CATSLDRATYEQYF.

This clone was recorded a few times. Different DNA sequences within this sample yield the same CDR3. CDR3 residues: CASSQLAEGSTDTQYF. CDR3 DNA sequence: TGTGCCAGCAGCCAGCTAGCGGAGGGCAGCACAGATACGCAGTATTTT. J is TRBJ2-3 and V is TRBV4-2; TRBD2 matches at 7 bases. The CDR3 is 16 residues long. The trim removed 3 bases at V and 0 bases at J, leaving 6 bases unmatched. Looked up from germline, CDR1 is LGHNA and CDR2 is YNFKEQ.

This clone was picked up a small number of times. The V and J genes are TRBV30 and TRBJ1-5; the D is unclear. V was shortened by 0 bases and J by 4 bases, with 10 bases between the two germline ends. The CDR3 has 14 residues. CDR1 GTSNPN and CDR2 SVGIG come from the germline V gene (reference sequence). In DNA, the CDR3 is TGTGCCTGGAGTGTAAAGGGCGGGAATCAGCCCCAGCATTTT. Translation: CAWSVKGGNQPQHF.

J is TRBJ2-1 and V is TRBV19, with TRBD2 identical over 13 bases. Trimming took 1 base from V and 6 from J; bases not matched to a gene: 3. Looked up from germline, CDR1 is LNHDA and CDR2 is SQIVND (reference sequence). The CDR3 sequence is 16 residues long. CDR3 amino acids: CASSIAWTSGSNEQFF. The CDR3 nucleotides read TGTGCCAGTAGTATAGCGTGGACTAGCGGGAGCAATGAGCAGTTCTTC.

In this sample, this clone turned up a few times. The gene calls are TRBV28 and TRBJ2-3, with a possible D match to TRBD2 (7 bases). The CDR3 consists of 15 residues. Germline CDR1 MDHEN, CDR2 SYDVKM. Trimming pared 3 bases from V and 6 bases from J, leaving 16 bases between. The CDR3 DNA sequence: TGTGCCAGCAGTTTGGCGGGGGCCGCCGTGGATACGCAGTATTTT. Protein product: CASSLAGAAVDTQYF.

The chain recombines TRBV20-1 with TRBJ2-3; D unclear. Germline assignment: CDR1 DFQATT and CDR2 SNEGSKA (reference sequence). Trimming left V 7 bases short and J 3 bases short, with 8 bases between. The CDR3 runs 11 residues. As DNA, the CDR3 is TGCAGTGGCCGGGTAACAGATACGCAGTATTTT. Translation gives CSGRVTDTQYF.

V gene TRBV5-1 combines with J gene TRBJ2-3; D is ambiguous. Trimming took 0 bases from V and 3 from J, leaving 8 bases between them. Looked up from germline, CDR1 is SGHRS and CDR2 is YFSETQ. The CDR3 consists of 14 residues. The CDR3 DNA sequence: TGCGCCAGCAGCTTGGAACTACGGACAGATACGCAGTATTTT. Amino acids: CASSLELRTDTQYF.

This clone has at least ten counts. The same CDR3 arises from other DNA sequences in this sample as well. In nucleotides, the CDR3 is TGTGCCAGTAGTATTGAGGTCTCTGGGGCCAACGTCCTGACTTTC. Protein product: CASSIEVSGANVLTF. This chain joins TRBV19 and TRBJ2-6; D not certain. The length of the CDR3 is 15 residues. Germline CDR1 reads LNHDA; CDR2 reads SQIVND (reference sequence). Trimming removed 3 bases at V and 0 bases at J, with 6 bases between.

V and J are TRBV5-4 and TRBJ2-5; weak D call: TRBD2 (6 bases). This CDR3 region has 15 residues. The V end was cut by 0 bases, the J end by 4 bases, with 13 bases between. Per the germline V gene, CDR1 is SGHNT and CDR2 is YYREEE (reference sequence). In DNA, the CDR3 is TGTGCCAGCAGCTTGGATTCGGGGGTCGGAGAGACCCAGTACTTC. Amino acid sequence: CASSLDSGVGETQYF.

This chain links TRBV15 with TRBJ2-1; D remains unclear. This CDR3 is built from 13 residues. From germline, CDR1 is LNHNV and CDR2 YYDKDF (reference sequence). Trimming took 0 bases from V and 14 from J, leaving 14 bases between them. The CDR3 bases are TGTGCCACCAGCAGAGATCTGGGCTCTACGGAGTTCTTC. It specifies CATSRDLGSTEFF.